What follows are 32 T cell receptor beta chains derived from one specimen sequenced in a study of blood T cell repertoires in COVID-19. TCRdb's table, derived via immunoSEQ multiplex PCR, lists solely in-frame clones and lacks some. The sample has over 85,000 clones, approximately 92% seen once; the top ten hold about 4%. The sequenced sample was peripheral blood. These receptors were taken from a young man with acute or convalescent COVID-19.

This clone was picked up one time. The chain combines TRBV5-1 with TRBJ1-2; perhaps TRBD1 as D (6 bases). Trimming pared 6 bases from V and 8 bases from J, leaving 20 bases between. This CDR3 spans 14 amino acids. From germline, CDR1 is SGHRS and CDR2 YFSETQ. CDR3 region: CASTPGGAWDGYTF. CDR3 nucleotide sequence: TGCGCCAGCACCCCCGGGGGGGCTTGGGACGGCTACACCTTC.

V gene TRBV5-1 combines with J gene TRBJ1-4; 11 positions agree with TRBD1. Per the germline V gene, CDR1 is SGHRS and CDR2 is YFSETQ. The trim removed 6 bases at V and 0 bases at J, leaving 7 bases unmatched. This CDR3 contains 17 residues. CDR3 in amino acids: CASTGGQGAATNEKLFF. CDR3 nucleotides: TGCGCCAGCACCGGCGGACAGGGGGCTGCAACTAATGAAAAACTGTTTTTT.

The genes are TRBV7-9 and TRBJ2-3, with D perhaps TRBD2 (6 bases). V shed 6 bases and J shed 4 bases, with 17 bases lying between them. Per germline, CDR1 SEHNR and CDR2 FQNEAQ (reference sequence). The CDR3 length is 15 residues. As DNA, the CDR3 is TGTGCCAGCAGTCGAGGATGGGGGGAATCAGATACGCAGTATTTT. This codes for CASSRGWGESDTQYF.

CDR3 bases: TGTGCCACCAGTGACCATGGACAAGACAATCAGCCCCAGCATTTT. Protein: CATSDHGQDNQPQHF. The chain carries TRBV24-1 and TRBJ1-5; D possibly corresponds to TRBD1 (5 bases). Germline V gene sequence: CDR1 KGHDR, CDR2 SFDVKD. Trimming took off 4 bases at V and 3 bases at J, with 12 bases between the two ends. The CDR3 runs to 15 residues.

Only a few counts were recorded for this clone. The CDR3 DNA sequence: TGTGCCAGCAGCCAAGATCAGGGGAGTGAAGCTTTCTTT. It translates to CASSQDQGSEAFF. The chain employs TRBV3-1 (or the pseudogene TRBV3-2) and TRBJ1-1; tentative D call: TRBD1 (6 bases). Germline loops: CDR1 LGHDT, CDR2 YNNKEL (reference sequence). V gave up 0 bases and J gave up 7 bases, with 9 bases separating them. CDR3 length: 13 amino acids.

This sequence joins TRBV20-1 and TRBJ1-2, with no clear D. The germline V gene has CDR1 DFQATT and CDR2 SNEGSKA (reference sequence). V lost 3 bases to trimming and J lost 5 bases, with 7 bases between them. This CDR3 region has 11 residues. The CDR3 DNA sequence: TGCAGTGCTAGTGACGGTTATGGCTACACCTTC. Translated: CSASDGYGYTF.

The V and J genes are TRBV9 and TRBJ1-4; D is unresolved. The CDR3 runs 15 residues. With 2 bases removed from V and 7 bases from J, the gap between germline ends came to 15 bases. In germline, CDR1 is SGDLS, CDR2 YYNGEE. The CDR3, as DNA: TGTGCCAGCAGCGTGGTGGGTGGCCGGGGTGAAAAACTGTTTTTT. Protein: CASSVVGGRGEKLFF.

V gene TRBV9 combines with J gene TRBJ2-1, with TRBD2 matching over 13 bases. V gave up 3 bases and J gave up 8 bases; unmatched junction bases: 2. The V gene's germline CDR1 is SGDLS and CDR2 YYNGEE. The CDR3 totals 14 residues. The CDR3: CASSALAGGDEQFF. The CDR3 DNA reads TGTGCCAGCAGCGCACTAGCGGGGGGGGATGAGCAGTTCTTC.

The CDR3 reads CASSTHTGVIAEAFF. CDR3 sequence (DNA): TGTGCCAGTAGTACTCACACAGGGGTTATAGCTGAAGCTTTCTTT. The V gene is TRBV19, the J gene TRBJ1-1; 7 bases agree with TRBD1. Germline V gene sequence: CDR1 LNHDA, CDR2 SQIVND (reference sequence). CDR3 length: 15 amino acids. V trimming: 4 bases; J trimming: 6 bases; junction bases outside the gene matches: 11.

This sequence joins TRBV27 and TRBJ2-2; 11 bases are a match to TRBD1. The germline V gene has CDR1 MNHEY and CDR2 SMNVEV (reference sequence). Losses at the gene ends were 4 bases for V and 5 bases for J; bases not matched to a gene: 3. This CDR3 spans 15 amino acids. The CDR3 coding sequence is TGTGCCAGCAGTTGGGACAGGGGGAGGACCGGGGAGCTGTTTTTT. Its protein is CASSWDRGRTGELFF.

The chain employs TRBV24-1 and TRBJ1-6, with D possibly TRBD1 on 6 matching bases. CDR1 is KGHDR and CDR2 is SFDVKD in the germline V gene. V was clipped by 4 bases and J by 6 bases, with 12 bases between them. The CDR3 totals 15 residues. The CDR3 reads CATSDGQTSNSPLHF. CDR3 DNA sequence: TGTGCCACCAGTGACGGACAGACAAGTAATTCACCCCTCCACTTT.

This chain connects TRBV5-1 to TRBJ2-7; 7 bases agree with TRBD1. J lost 3 bases, V lost 5 bases, and 8 bases had no gene match. Germline-derived CDR1 and CDR2 are SGHRS and YFSETQ. This CDR3 contains 14 residues. The CDR3: CASSFDRVFYEQYF. For the CDR3, the DNA is TGCGCCAGCAGTTTTGACAGGGTATTCTACGAGCAGTACTTC.

J is TRBJ1-5 and V is TRBV19; D is unresolved. This CDR3 comprises 12 residues. CDR1 and CDR2 from the germline V gene are LNHDA and SQIVND (reference sequence). The ends were cut back, 3 bases at V and 5 bases at J, with 5 bases in the middle. The chain's CDR3 is CASSIGDQPQHF. CDR3 nucleotides: TGTGCCAGTAGTATTGGAGATCAGCCCCAGCATTTT.

The chain employs TRBV5-4 and TRBJ1-2, with D tentatively TRBD1 (5 bases). Looked up from germline, CDR1 is SGHNT and CDR2 is YYREEE (reference sequence). The V end was cut by 0 bases, the J end by 3 bases, with 21 bases between. This CDR3 spans 18 amino acids. In DNA form, the CDR3 reads TGTGCCAGCAGCTTGGGTCCGGGACTGGGCGATAGGTACTATGGCTACACCTTC. It codes for CASSLGPGLGDRYYGYTF.

In the case of this clone: A junction end diverges from the germline sequence, so it may reflect a read error. The CDR3 loop reads CASSVVLSRGDIAF. CDR3 in DNA: TGTGCCAGCAGCGTAGTGTTGTCGCGGGGAGACATTGCCTTC. The V gene is TRBV9, the J gene TRBJ1-2; D ambiguous. The CDR3 totals 14 residues. Germline V gene data show CDR1 as SGDLS and CDR2 as YYNGEE.

The chain couples TRBV5-5 to TRBJ2-1; maybe TRBD2 (7 bases). The ends were cut back, 0 bases at V and 8 bases at J, with 12 bases in the middle. Per germline, CDR1 SGHKS and CDR2 YYEKEE (reference sequence). This CDR3 spans 14 amino acids. The CDR3 region is CASSLVGGRHEQFF. CDR3 DNA sequence: TGTGCCAGCAGCTTGGTGGGGGGGCGACATGAGCAGTTCTTC.

This chain connects TRBV5-8 to TRBJ2-2, with TRBD2 as a possible D gene (6 bases). The CDR3 length is 16 residues. Trimming removed 3 bases from V and 1 base from J, with 13 bases in between. Germline assignment: CDR1 SGHTS and CDR2 YDEGEE. The DNA for the CDR3 is TGTGCCAGCAGCTCGGGGGACCTACGGAACACCGGGGAGCTGTTTTTT. It encodes CASSSGDLRNTGELFF.

The rearrangement joins TRBV6-5 to TRBJ2-3; D gene unclear. Trimming took off 7 bases at V and 2 bases at J, with 13 bases between the two ends. Germline V gene data show CDR1 as MNHEY and CDR2 as SVGAGI. The CDR3 is 14 amino acids. CDR3: CASTVMYSTDTQYF. CDR3 nucleotides: TGTGCCAGCACGGTTATGTATTCCACAGATACGCAGTATTTT.

The V and J genes are TRBV5-1 and TRBJ1-2; a possible D gene is TRBD1 (6 bases). The CDR3 consists of 16 residues. The germline gives CDR1 SGHRS, CDR2 YFSETQ. The V gene lost 4 bases and the J gene lost 3 bases, with 19 bases spanning the gap. The CDR3 loop is CASSPAGGRGDYGYTF. As DNA, the CDR3 is TGCGCCAGCAGCCCCGCGGGGGGGCGCGGAGACTATGGCTACACCTTC.

This chain connects TRBV6-5 to TRBJ2-7, with TRBD2 identical over 7 bases. CDR1 and CDR2 (germline): MNHEY, SVGAGI. V trimming: 8 bases; J trimming: 2 bases; junction bases outside the gene matches: 9. CDR3 length: 14 residues. CDR3 nucleotides: TGTGCCAGCCCCCCTGTGGGGGGGGCCTACGAGCAGTACTTC. It specifies CASPPVGGAYEQYF.

The CDR3 bases are TGCGCCAGCAGCTTGGATCTCGCGGCAGATACGCAGTATTTT. Translating it yields CASSLDLAADTQYF. The rearrangement joins TRBV5-1 to TRBJ2-3; D not resolved. There are 14 residues in the CDR3. From germline, CDR1 is SGHRS and CDR2 YFSETQ. V was shortened by 0 bases and J by 4 bases, with 9 bases between the two germline ends.

This chain joins TRBV19 and TRBJ2-5, with 8 bases lining up with TRBD1. V lost 9 bases, J lost 9 bases, and 12 bases stayed unmatched. This CDR3 has 13 amino acids. Germline V lookup: CDR1 LNHDA, CDR2 SQIVND (reference sequence). The CDR3 loop reads CASRTPGQEAQYF. In DNA, the CDR3 is TGTGCCAGCCGAACCCCGGGACAGGAGGCCCAGTACTTC.

The chain links TRBV18 to TRBJ2-7; TRBD1 might be the D (7 bases). CDR3 length: 15 residues. Trimming stripped 4 bases from V and 2 bases from J, with 15 bases between. Germline V CDR1 and CDR2: KGHSH, LQKENI. The CDR3 DNA reads as TGTGCCAGCTCACTTTATTCCAGGGGGGCCTACGAGCAGTACTTC. Protein: CASSLYSRGAYEQYF.

The V call is TRBV5-6, the J call TRBJ1-2, with 10 positions matching TRBD1. This CDR3 comprises 15 residues. V shed 1 base and J 3 bases; nucleotides not matched to a gene: 3. Per germline, CDR1 SGHDT and CDR2 YYEEEE. The CDR3 region is CASSLLGTGDYGYTF. The CDR3 DNA reads TGTGCCAGCAGCTTGCTCGGGACAGGGGACTATGGCTACACCTTC.

J is TRBJ1-2 and V is TRBV7-2, with 8 positions matching TRBD1. V lost 7 bases to trimming and J lost 5 bases; unmatched junction nucleotides: 9. This CDR3 is built from 14 residues. In germline, CDR1 is SGHTA, CDR2 FQGNSA. DNA of the CDR3: TGTGCCAGCATCCCTCTAGACAGGGGTTATGGCTACACCTTC. It yields the protein CASIPLDRGYGYTF.

The V gene is TRBV5-6, the J gene TRBJ2-7; 9 bases align to TRBD1. Trimming removed 0 bases from V and 5 bases from J; junction bases left unmatched: 3. The CDR3 is 14 amino acids. Germline assignment: CDR1 SGHDT and CDR2 YYEEEE. CDR3 nucleotides: TGTGCCAGCAGCTTGGCACAGGGGGCCAACGAGCAGTACTTC. Translated, it gives CASSLAQGANEQYF.

The rearrangement uses TRBV5-6 and TRBJ2-2, with 13 bases aligning to TRBD2. There are 17 residues in the CDR3. CDR1 is SGHDT, CDR2 YYEEEE, per germline. The V segment lost 4 bases and the J segment 4 bases; nucleotides outside the gene matches: 7. CDR3 nucleotide sequence: TGTGCCAGCAGCCCGGGACTAGCGGGATCTGTCACCGGGGAGCTGTTTTTT. It yields the protein CASSPGLAGSVTGELFF.

This rearrangement joins TRBV18 to TRBJ2-1; TRBD1 matches 9 bases. Germline values: CDR1 KGHSH, CDR2 LQKENI. J lost 0 bases, V lost 3 bases, and 0 bases had no gene match. The CDR3 is 15 amino acids. Here the CDR3 reads CASSPGQGSYNEQFF. The CDR3 DNA reads TGTGCCAGCTCACCGGGACAGGGCTCCTACAATGAGCAGTTCTTC. Together with reference TRBV18 and TRBJ2-1, the CDR3 gives the full variable domain: NAGVMQNPRHLVRRRGQEARLRCSPMKGHSHVYWYRQLPEEGLKFMVYLQKENIIDESGMPKERFSAEFPKEGPSILRIQQVVRGDSAAYFCASSPGQGSYNEQFFGPGTRLTVL.

As DNA, the CDR3 is TGTGCCAGCTCACCAGCCCCGGCGGATCCCCAGCATTTT. This gives the protein CASSPAPADPQHF. This rearrangement joins TRBV18 to TRBJ1-5, with D unclear. Germline lookup yields CDR1 KGHSH and CDR2 LQKENI. The CDR3 has 13 amino acids. The V end was cut by 2 bases, the J end by 10 bases, with 12 bases between.

The V and J genes are TRBV25-1 and TRBJ2-3; 10 bases line up with TRBD2. From germline, CDR1 is MGHDK and CDR2 SYGVNS. V shed 1 base, J shed 2 bases, and the junction held 3 bases outside the gene matches. CDR3 length equals 16 residues. This chain's CDR3 is CASSESAGGPTDTQYF. Written as DNA, the CDR3 is TGTGCCAGCAGTGAATCAGCGGGAGGGCCCACAGATACGCAGTATTTT.

The chain recombines TRBV3-1 (or the pseudogene TRBV3-2) with TRBJ1-4, with 10 nucleotides matching TRBD1. Trimming at V came to 0 bases and at J to 6 bases, leaving 4 bases not matched to a gene. The CDR3 totals 16 residues. Germline V CDR1 and CDR2: LGHDT, YNNKEL (reference sequence). CDR3 protein: CASSQDFGTGDEKLFF. CDR3 bases: TGTGCCAGCAGCCAAGACTTCGGGACAGGGGATGAAAAACTGTTTTTT.

The rearrangement links TRBV6-1 to TRBJ2-5, with 9 nucleotides matching TRBD2. Trimming took 2 bases from V and 2 from J; bases not matched to a gene: 12. The V gene's germline CDR1 is MNHNS and CDR2 SASEGT. The CDR3 contains 18 residues. The CDR3 nucleotides are TGTGCCAGCAGTGAAAATGTATTGGCTAGCGGGGTTCAAGAGACCCAGTACTTC. Residues: CASSENVLASGVQETQYF.